The 15 T cell receptor beta chains in this list originate from one sample, sequenced in a study of control samples from healthy donors and cancer patients (dated by TCRdb to 2020 to 2022). Library preparation employed the immunoSEQ multiplex PCR assay. TCRdb provides this immuneACCESS table in a form limited to in-frame rearrangements. Some clones are lacking; in checked studies, under half of them reflect an unresolved V gene, and why the rest are absent is not known. Across this sample there are approximately 150,000 clones, with approximately 96% seen only once. Just over 1% of the sample comes from the top ten. Sample: blood. The receptor set was obtained from a woman under 40 in good health.

This clone was seen once. The V and J genes are TRBV7-3 and TRBJ2-2; TRBD2 might be the D (6 bases). The CDR3 length is 18 residues. Trimming pared 0 bases from V and 4 bases from J, leaving 18 bases between. The germline V gene encodes CDR1 SGHTA and CDR2 FQGTGA. This CDR3 reads CASSLTPLTGAVTGELFF. CDR3 sequence (DNA): TGTGCCAGCAGCTTAACGCCGCTAACGGGAGCAGTCACCGGGGAGCTGTTTTTT.

V usage is TRBV3-1 (or the pseudogene TRBV3-2) and J usage is TRBJ2-7, with D possibly TRBD1 on 5 matching bases. The CDR3 contains 14 residues. CDR1 is LGHDT and CDR2 is YNNKEL in the germline V gene (reference sequence). Between the trimmed V and J ends, which lost 4 bases and 2 bases, there was a span of 12 bases. As DNA, the CDR3 is TGTGCCAGCAGCCGACAGTTCCCCGCCTACGAGCAGTACTTC. Its translation: CASSRQFPAYEQYF.

This clone was counted once. The chain employs TRBV19 and TRBJ2-2; TRBD2 matches at 13 bases. CDR1 and CDR2 (germline): LNHDA, SQIVND (reference sequence). CDR3 size: 16 residues. The ends lost 9 bases at V and 1 base at J; junction bases unmatched: 5. The CDR3 sequence: CASQGLAGWNTGELFF. In DNA, the CDR3 is TGTGCCAGCCAGGGACTAGCGGGGTGGAACACCGGGGAGCTGTTTTTT.

This sequence joins TRBV5-1 and TRBJ1-2; D perhaps matches TRBD1 (6 bases). Between the trimmed V and J ends, which lost 0 bases and 8 bases, there was a span of 11 bases. Looked up from germline, CDR1 is SGHRS and CDR2 is YFSETQ. The CDR3 extends over 13 amino acids. Here the CDR3 reads CASSLAGTQGYTF. The CDR3 nucleotides are TGCGCCAGCAGCTTGGCCGGGACACAGGGCTACACCTTC. Looking up the rest from reference TRBV5-1 and TRBJ1-2 gives the full variable domain: KAGVTQTPRYLIKTRGQQVTLSCSPISGHRSVSWYQQTPGQGLQFLFEYFSETQRNKGNFPGRFSGRQFSNSRSEMNVSTLELGDSALYLCASSLAGTQGYTFGSGTRLTVV.

There are a few counts of this clone. The chain is built from TRBV19 and TRBJ1-6; D gene unclear. The V end lost 10 bases, the J end lost 0 bases, and 10 bases lay between the germline ends. CDR1 LNHDA and CDR2 SQIVND come from the germline V gene (reference sequence). The CDR3 is made up of 14 amino acids. The CDR3: CAIPGDSYNSPLHF. DNA for the CDR3: TGTGCCATCCCGGGAGACTCCTATAATTCACCCCTCCACTTT. The entire variable domain, with the rest obtained from reference TRBV19 and TRBJ1-6, is as follows: DGGITQSPKYLFRKEGQNVTLSCEQNLNHDAMYWYRQDPGQGLRLIYYSQIVNDFQKGDIAEGYSVSREKKESFPLTVTSAQKNPTAFYLCAIPGDSYNSPLHFGNGTRLTVT.

V gene TRBV10-3 combines with J gene TRBJ1-6; possible D gene TRBD1, 5 bases. CDR3 length: 15 residues. Per the germline V gene, CDR1 is ENHRY and CDR2 is SYGVKD. V gave up 3 bases and J gave up 5 bases, with 11 bases separating them. CDR3 residues: CAISEGQGDNSPLHF. Here the CDR3 DNA reads TGTGCCATCAGTGAAGGGCAGGGCGATAATTCACCCCTCCACTTT.

This rearrangement joins TRBV5-1 to TRBJ1-4, with 8 bases matching TRBD1. Germline lookup yields CDR1 SGHRS and CDR2 YFSETQ. The CDR3 runs to 17 residues. V lost 3 bases, J lost 4 bases, and 11 bases stayed unmatched. In nucleotides, the CDR3 is TGCGCCAGCAGCTACCACGTCAGGGGGCGAGTTAATGAAAAACTGTTTTTT. Amino acid sequence: CASSYHVRGRVNEKLFF.

The chain couples TRBV4-1 to TRBJ2-1; unclear D gene. Trimming removed 1 base from V and 5 bases from J, with 6 bases in between. From germline, CDR1 is MGHRA and CDR2 YSYEKL. The CDR3 contains 13 residues. CDR3 DNA sequence: TGCGCCAGCAGCCAAGTTATGGACAATGAGCAGTTCTTC. Its protein product is CASSQVMDNEQFF.

This chain connects TRBV5-1 to TRBJ2-1; 11 bases align to TRBD2. Germline V gives CDR1 SGHRS, CDR2 YFSETQ. This CDR3 has 16 amino acids. Trimming at V came to 4 bases and at J to 8 bases, leaving 11 bases not matched to a gene. Written as DNA, the CDR3 is TGCGCCAGCAGCCCATCACTAGCGGGAGCCAGGGATGAGCAGTTCTTC. Its protein is CASSPSLAGARDEQFF.

The chain links TRBV7-2 to TRBJ2-1; D not resolved. CDR3 length equals 14 residues. The V end was cut by 2 bases, the J end by 7 bases, with 12 bases between. The germline V gene encodes CDR1 SGHTA and CDR2 FQGNSA. The CDR3 region has the DNA TGTGCCAGCAGCTTATCGTCGCATATGAATGAGCAGTTCTTC. It codes for CASSLSSHMNEQFF. Full variable domain (remainder filled in from reference TRBV7-2 and TRBJ2-1): GAGVSQSPSNKVTEKGKDVELRCDPISGHTALYWYRQSLGQGLEFLIYFQGNSAPDKSGLPSDRFSAERTGGSVSTLTIQRTQQEDSAVYLCASSLSSHMNEQFFGPGTRLTVL.

The gene calls are TRBV19 and TRBJ2-2; unclear D gene. The CDR3 spans 15 residues. V gave up 2 bases and J gave up 1 base, with 8 bases separating them. Germline lookup yields CDR1 LNHDA and CDR2 SQIVND (reference sequence). In DNA form, the CDR3 reads TGTGCCAGTAGTATATTTCAACAGAACACCGGGGAGCTGTTTTTT. Translation gives CASSIFQQNTGELFF.

The chain links TRBV4-1 to TRBJ1-5; D is unclear. From germline, CDR1 is MGHRA and CDR2 YSYEKL. V was cut by 1 base and J by 1 base, with 8 bases left in between. The CDR3 has 15 residues. Here the CDR3 reads CASSQVALSNQPQHF. As DNA, the CDR3 is TGCGCCAGCAGCCAAGTGGCCCTGAGCAATCAGCCCCAGCATTTT.

The gene calls are TRBV7-9 and TRBJ2-5, with TRBD2 as a possible D gene (6 bases). Trimming pared 5 bases from V and 5 bases from J, leaving 12 bases between. Germline CDR1 SEHNR, CDR2 FQNEAQ (reference sequence). The CDR3 consists of 13 residues. The CDR3 spells CASSDRGRETQYF. DNA for the CDR3: TGTGCCAGCAGCGACCGAGGGAGGGAGACCCAGTACTTC.

This rearrangement joins TRBV7-9 to TRBJ2-1, with 14 bases that match TRBD2. The CDR3 is 16 amino acids. V shed 1 base, J shed 4 bases, and the junction held 0 bases outside the gene matches. Germline V gene lookup returns CDR1 SEHNR and CDR2 FQNEAQ (reference sequence). The CDR3 loop reads CASSLGTSGGYNEQFF. CDR3 DNA: TGTGCCAGCAGCTTAGGGACTAGCGGGGGGTACAATGAGCAGTTCTTC.

The CDR3 nucleotides are TGTGCCAGCAGCTTGGAGACAGTCACTGAAGCTTTCTTT. The encoded protein is CASSLETVTEAFF. The chain uses TRBV5-4 and TRBJ1-1; D possibly corresponds to TRBD1 (5 bases). The V gene's germline CDR1 is SGHNT and CDR2 YYREEE (reference sequence). V lost 0 bases and J 4 bases, leaving 7 bases between the germline ends. This CDR3 is built from 13 residues.